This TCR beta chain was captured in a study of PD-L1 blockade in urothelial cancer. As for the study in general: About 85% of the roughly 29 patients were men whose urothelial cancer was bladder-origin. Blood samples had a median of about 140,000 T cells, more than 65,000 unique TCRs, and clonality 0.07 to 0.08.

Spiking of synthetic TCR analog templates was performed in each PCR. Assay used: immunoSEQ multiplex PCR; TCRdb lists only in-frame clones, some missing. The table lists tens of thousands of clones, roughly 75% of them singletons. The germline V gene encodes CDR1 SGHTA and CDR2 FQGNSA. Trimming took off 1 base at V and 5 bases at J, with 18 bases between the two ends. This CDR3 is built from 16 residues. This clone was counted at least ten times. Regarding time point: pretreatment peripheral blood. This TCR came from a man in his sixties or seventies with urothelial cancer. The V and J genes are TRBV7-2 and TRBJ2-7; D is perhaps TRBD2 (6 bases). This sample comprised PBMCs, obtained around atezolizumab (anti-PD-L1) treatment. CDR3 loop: CASSLGPPGSGDEQYF. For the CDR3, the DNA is TGTGCCAGCAGCTTAGGCCCCCCCGGGTCGGGGGACGAGCAGTACTTC. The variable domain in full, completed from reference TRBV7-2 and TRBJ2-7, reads GAGVSQSPSNKVTEKGKDVELRCDPISGHTALYWYRQSLGQGLEFLIYFQGNSAPDKSGLPSDRFSAERTGGSVSTLTIQRTQQEDSAVYLCASSLGPPGSGDEQYFGPGTRLTVT.